This T cell receptor (beta chain) was captured by sequencing in a study of control samples from healthy donors and cancer patients. Trimming took off 7 bases at V and 1 base at J, with 10 bases between the two ends. The CDR3 loop spans 13 amino acids. Germline assignment: CDR1 LNHDA and CDR2 SQIVND (reference sequence). Assay: immunoSEQ multiplex PCR; the TCRdb copy retains only in-frame clones and omits some. The sample yields around 13,000 clones, roughly 94% seen once. The TCR originated in a man in his 70s with head and neck cancer. What was sequenced was PBMCs. The chain links TRBV19 to TRBJ2-5, with D uncertain. This CDR3 reads CASKAWGQETQYF. DNA for the CDR3: TGTGCCAGTAAAGCCTGGGGCCAAGAGACCCAGTACTTC.